This TCR beta chain originates from a study of Graves' ophthalmopathy and Graves' hyperthyroidism. In the study overall: Prior to any treatment, peripheral blood was collected at the time of initial diagnosis.

Study-wide findings and caveats: Using a 13-signature model, the authors split ophthalmopathy from stable hyperthyroidism, with around 85% sensitivity and approximately 84% specificity. The model's prediction of ophthalmopathy progression had roughly 71% sensitivity and around 78% specificity.

Points on this clonotype: The antigen is unknown.

TCR beta CDR3 regions were amplified from RNA transcripts. Second-round multiplex PCR came after a first-round RT-PCR that employed HTBI primers. One entry per CDR3 protein results from TCRdb running MiXCR on the multiplex PCR reads. Here the sample spans 600,000 to 700,000 distinct CDR3 sequences, under 50% being singletons. Germline V CDR1 and CDR2: SEHNR, FQNEAQ (reference sequence). V gave up 2 bases and J gave up 3 bases, with 17 bases separating them. This CDR3 is 17 amino acids long. This receptor was obtained from an adult man with Graves' ophthalmopathy. V is TRBV7-9 and J is TRBJ1-3; a possible D gene is TRBD1 (5 bases). Input material: peripheral blood. The CDR3 loop reads CASSLWGDNQGGNTIYF. The CDR3 DNA is TGTGCCAGCAGCTTATGGGGCGATAATCAAGGTGGAAACACCATATATTTT.